The 4 T cell receptor beta chains reported below all come from one sample, sequenced in a study of T cells in tuberculosis. Produced via immunoSEQ multiplex PCR; TCRdb's table is partial and in-frame only. The sample holds roughly 30,000 clones, 86% seen once. Specified time point: new active TB diagnosis, blood taken before or within 7 days of starting treatment. Source: PBMCs, taken at tuberculosis diagnosis. These receptors came from an adult with tuberculosis.

V and J are TRBV30 and TRBJ2-7, with TRBD1 matching 10 bases. With V trimmed by 3 bases and J by 3 bases, 5 bases remained unmatched. Looked up from germline, CDR1 is GTSNPN and CDR2 is SVGIG (reference sequence). This CDR3 has 14 amino acids. The CDR3 DNA is TGTGCCTGGAGCTCGGACAGGGGGGTCTACGAGCAGTACTTC. Its protein product is CAWSSDRGVYEQYF.

The J gene is TRBJ1-5, the V gene TRBV6-5, with D possibly matching TRBD1 (6 bases). Trimming took off 6 bases at V and 4 bases at J, with 10 bases between the two ends. The CDR3 consists of 13 residues. Per the germline V gene, CDR1 is MNHEY and CDR2 is SVGAGI. CDR3 coding DNA: TGTGCCAGCAGCTTACAGGGAAATCAGCCCCAGCATTTT. Protein: CASSLQGNQPQHF.

This clone was seen a single time. The chain has TRBV7-8 and TRBJ2-7; possible D gene TRBD2, 6 bases. The germline CDR1 and CDR2 sequences are SGHVS and FQNEAQ. V was cut by 1 base and J by 2 bases, with 12 bases left in between. The CDR3 is 15 amino acids. The CDR3 bases are TGTGCCAGCAGCTTAGTAGGAGGGAGCACCTACGAGCAGTACTTC. Encoded protein: CASSLVGGSTYEQYF.

The CDR3 protein is CASTQSGANVLTF. In nucleotides, the CDR3 is TGTGCCAGTACCCAGTCTGGGGCCAACGTCCTGACTTTC. The chain uses TRBV19 and TRBJ2-6; no reliable D call. V dropped 7 bases and J dropped 1 base, with 5 bases sitting between them. CDR1 and CDR2 (germline): LNHDA, SQIVND (reference sequence). The CDR3 length is 13 residues.